Below are 10 T cell receptor beta chains sequenced from a single sample in a study of T cell repertoires in ileal Crohn's disease. The time point: neoterminal ileum biopsy at postoperative endoscopy, about 6 months after surgery. Libraries were prepared by immunoSEQ multiplex PCR; TCRdb keeps only in-frame clonotypes and omits some of them. The data contain about 59,000 clones, about 89% of them seen just once; the ten biggest clones take up roughly 2%. Sequencing used ileal tissue. The origin of the receptors is an adult with Crohn's disease.

This chain links TRBV7-6 with TRBJ2-1; a weak D match, TRBD2 (6 bases). CDR1 is SGHVS, CDR2 FNYEAQ, per germline. This CDR3 has 13 amino acids. With 5 bases removed from V and 6 bases from J, the gap between germline ends came to 11 bases. Here the CDR3 reads CASSTRDFNEQFF. CDR3 nucleotide sequence: TGTGCCAGCAGCACCCGGGACTTCAATGAGCAGTTCTTC.

This clone was found once. The chain is built from TRBV7-3 and TRBJ2-1; perhaps TRBD2 as D (5 bases). Germline-derived CDR1 and CDR2 are SGHTA and FQGTGA. The CDR3 totals 17 residues. The V and J ends lost 1 base and 0 bases respectively, with 13 bases between them. The CDR3 sequence is CASSLRYSANSYNEQFF. The CDR3 nucleotides read TGTGCCAGCAGCTTAAGGTATAGCGCCAACTCCTACAATGAGCAGTTCTTC.

The V gene is TRBV10-2, the J gene TRBJ1-1; unclear D gene. This CDR3 has 17 amino acids. V was shortened by 6 bases and J by 3 bases, with 23 bases between the two germline ends. CDR1 WSHSY and CDR2 SAAADI come from the germline V gene. CDR3 sequence reads: CASRVIGESGRHTEAFF. The CDR3 nucleotides read TGCGCCAGCAGAGTGATCGGCGAGTCGGGAAGACACACTGAAGCTTTCTTT.

The CDR3 DNA is TGTGCCAGCAGTGAATCCCATCACTGGGGACATGGGTTCGTCCACACCAATGAGCAGTTCTTC. It is translated as CASSESHHWGHGFVHTNEQFF. The chain uses TRBV2 and TRBJ2-1, with D perhaps matching TRBD1 (6 bases). The CDR3 has 21 residues. V gave up 2 bases and J gave up 6 bases, with 32 bases separating them. Germline V gene lookup returns CDR1 SNHLY and CDR2 FYNNEI.

V is TRBV19 and J is TRBJ2-1; possible D gene TRBD2, 5 bases. V was clipped by 3 bases and J by 5 bases, with 17 bases between them. CDR1 is LNHDA and CDR2 is SQIVND in the germline V gene (reference sequence). The length of the CDR3 is 16 residues. The CDR3 reads CASSIRPGSGNNEQFF. Here the CDR3 DNA reads TGTGCCAGTAGTATCAGACCGGGATCAGGAAACAATGAGCAGTTCTTC. The whole variable domain, filled in from reference TRBV19 and TRBJ2-1, reads DGGITQSPKYLFRKEGQNVTLSCEQNLNHDAMYWYRQDPGQGLRLIYYSQIVNDFQKGDIAEGYSVSREKKESFPLTVTSAQKNPTAFYLCASSIRPGSGNNEQFFGPGTRLTVL.

The chain joins TRBV19 to TRBJ2-4; TRBD1 matches at 9 bases. Germline V gene lookup returns CDR1 LNHDA and CDR2 SQIVND (reference sequence). The CDR3 is 14 residues long. Trimming removed 9 bases from V and 10 bases from J; junction bases left unmatched: 13. The CDR3 reads CASNKDRGPRIQYF. CDR3 DNA sequence: TGTGCCAGCAATAAGGACAGGGGCCCTAGAATTCAGTACTTC.

The gene calls are TRBV12-5 and TRBJ2-6; D is unclear. V dropped 6 bases and J dropped 2 bases, with 11 bases sitting between them. From germline, CDR1 is LGHNT and CDR2 FRNRAP. The CDR3 has 15 amino acids. This CDR3 is CASGLFLAGANVLTF. The CDR3 DNA follows: TGTGCTAGTGGACTTTTTTTAGCTGGGGCCAACGTCCTGACTTTC.

This clone has more than one count but fewer than ten. The chain joins TRBV2 to TRBJ2-2, with a possible D match to TRBD1 (6 bases). CDR1 SNHLY and CDR2 FYNNEI come from the germline V gene. Between the trimmed V and J ends, which lost 6 bases and 9 bases, there was a span of 20 bases. The length of the CDR3 is 15 residues. The CDR3 here is CASSEVVWGRRELFF. The CDR3 nucleotides read TGTGCCAGCAGCGAGGTGGTTTGGGGGCGCAGGGAGCTGTTTTTT.

V is TRBV5-4 and J is TRBJ1-1; tentative D call: TRBD1 (5 bases). Trimming removed 3 bases from V and 0 bases from J, with 12 bases in between. Germline CDR1 is SGHNT and CDR2 is YYREEE (reference sequence). The CDR3 consists of 15 residues. The CDR3 sequence is CASSSNQGMNTEAFF. CDR3 nucleotides: TGTGCCAGCAGCTCGAATCAGGGCATGAACACTGAAGCTTTCTTT.

This sequence joins TRBV4-3 and TRBJ2-1; TRBD2 matches 7 bases. Germline lookup yields CDR1 LGHNA and CDR2 YSLEER. The J segment lost 5 bases and the V segment lost 2 bases, leaving 6 bases of the junction unmatched. CDR3 length: 15 residues. The CDR3 loop reads CASSQRLADDNEQFF. Here the CDR3 DNA reads TGCGCCAGCAGCCAACGGCTAGCGGATGACAATGAGCAGTTCTTC.